The TCR beta chain under discussion was sequenced for a study of technical replicates of blood from a handful of donors (dated by TCRdb to the late 2010s). To note about this clone: Its antigen is still unknown. It has no much larger one-base neighbor in the sample; base qualities were not kept.

Library prep was done by the immunoSEQ multiplex PCR assay. As stored in TCRdb, this immuneACCESS dataset retains in-frame rearrangements with V and J assigned. A fraction of the clones does not appear; measured against another copy, unresolved V genes explain less than half of the discrepancy, and the remainder lacks a known reason. For this sample the table gives about 97,000 clones, of which roughly 95% were detected only once. In total, the top ten clones hold about 0.35% of the sample. The sequence derives from a human donor in good health. What was sequenced was T cells isolated from PBMCs.

The DNA is as follows: TGTGCCAGCAGCTTCGGGCTAGCGGGATTAGAGACCCAGTACTTC. Protein translation: CASSFGLAGLETQYF. Recombination joined TRBV7-3 with TRBJ2-5, with TRBD2 identical over 9 junction bases. CDR1 SGHTA and CDR2 FQGTGA are derived from the germline V gene. Spanning cysteine to phenylalanine, the CDR3 consists of 15 amino acids. The retained sequence is limited to the CDR3, 45 bases, with the frame set at the first base. Trimming removed 3 bases from V and 4 bases from J; the gene matches leave 6 bases unexplained.